Given below is one T cell receptor beta chain in context. This record comes from a study of blood T cell repertoires in COVID-19. Study summary: Collection of acute and convalescent COVID-19 samples took place in the United States, Italy and Spain.

CDR1 SGHKS and CDR2 YYEKEE come from the germline V gene (reference sequence). This CDR3 contains 15 residues. With V trimmed by 5 bases and J by 1 base, 4 bases remained unmatched. Original processing methods: Cell counts per sample came from amplifying reference gene primers. The repertoire was sequenced with immunoSEQ multiplex PCR; TCRdb's copy has only in-frame clones and lacks some. V and J calls and clone size come straight from that table; D and trimming were deduced from the DNA. Altogether 50,000 or so clones are present, about 83% being singletons, with the ten largest covering around 15%.

This chain joins TRBV5-5 and TRBJ2-1; the match to TRBD1 covers 9 bases. This TCR came from a man between 35 and 55 years old with acute or convalescent COVID-19. The sample consisted of peripheral blood. CDR3 bases: TGTGCCAGCAGTCCCGGGACAGGGTCCTACAATGAGCAGTTCTTC. Its protein is CASSPGTGSYNEQFF.